This T cell receptor (beta chain) came from a study of breast tumors, draining lymph nodes, adjacent tissues. Overall study results and limits: Tumors had less TCR diversity than lymph nodes, more than nontumor tissue.

The table lists this clonotype with many counts. Antigen: not known. The CDR3 is 15 residues long. J gave up 9 bases and V 6 bases, and 12 bases lay outside the gene matches. Germline assignment: CDR1 KGHDR and CDR2 SFDVKD. TCRdb ran MiXCR on the multiplex PCR reads and lists one entry per CDR3 protein. The table lists around 290,000 distinct CDR3 sequences, 30% of them singletons. Samples came from axillary lymph nodes draining the breast cancer. Specimen: axillary lymph node tissue. This clonotype was sampled from a female donor with breast cancer. Some clones in this sample may be carry-over from other donors' samples. The chain links TRBV24-1 to TRBJ2-1; the match to TRBD2 covers 8 bases. DNA of the CDR3: TGTGCCACCAGTTGGCGGGAGGCGAAAATCCCTGAGCAGTTCTTC. Its protein is CATSWREAKIPEQFF.